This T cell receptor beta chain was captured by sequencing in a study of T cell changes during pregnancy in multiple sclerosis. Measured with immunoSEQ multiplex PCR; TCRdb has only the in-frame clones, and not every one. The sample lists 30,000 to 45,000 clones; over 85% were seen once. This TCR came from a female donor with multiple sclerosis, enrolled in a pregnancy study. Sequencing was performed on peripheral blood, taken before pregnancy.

The CDR3 region is CASSVDKQGYEQYF. In DNA form, the CDR3 reads TGTGCCAGCAGTGTAGACAAGCAAGGCTACGAGCAGTACTTC. The chain links TRBV27 to TRBJ2-7; D remains ambiguous. V was clipped by 5 bases and J by 3 bases, with 14 bases between them. This CDR3 has 14 residues. Germline V lookup: CDR1 MNHEY, CDR2 SMNVEV (reference sequence).